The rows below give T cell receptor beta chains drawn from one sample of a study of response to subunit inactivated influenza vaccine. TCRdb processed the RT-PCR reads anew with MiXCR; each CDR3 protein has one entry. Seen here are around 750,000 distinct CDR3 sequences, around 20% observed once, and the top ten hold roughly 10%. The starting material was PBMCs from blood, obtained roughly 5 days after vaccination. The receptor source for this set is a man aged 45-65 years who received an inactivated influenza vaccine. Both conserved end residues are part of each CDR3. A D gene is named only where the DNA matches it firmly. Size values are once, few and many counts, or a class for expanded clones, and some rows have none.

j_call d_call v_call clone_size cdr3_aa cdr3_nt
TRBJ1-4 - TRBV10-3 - CATRKNLSDRDNEKLFF TGTGCCACGAGGAAAAATCTCTCGGACAGAGATAATGAAAAACTGTTTTTT
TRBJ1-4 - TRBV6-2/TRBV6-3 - CASNDRPDEKLFF TGTGCCAGCAACGACAGGCCGGATGAAAAACTGTTTTTT
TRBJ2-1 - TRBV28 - CASSLPINEQFF TGTGCCAGCAGCCTCCCAATCAATGAGCAGTTCTTC
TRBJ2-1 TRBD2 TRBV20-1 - CSARDVREGRNEQFF TGCAGTGCTAGAGATGTCCGGGAGGGCCGTAATGAGCAGTTCTTC
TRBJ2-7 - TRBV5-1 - CASSRPGGMASYEQYF TGCGCCAGCAGCCGCCCCGGGGGAATGGCCTCCTACGAGCAGTACTTC
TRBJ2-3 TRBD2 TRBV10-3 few CASTPTSGRTTDTQYF TGTGCCTCGACCCCGACTAGCGGGAGAACCACAGATACGCAGTATTTT
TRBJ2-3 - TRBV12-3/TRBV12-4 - CASSPTGRGRTDTQYF TGTGCCAGCAGCCCAACGGGGCGGGGGCGCACAGATACGCAGTATTTT
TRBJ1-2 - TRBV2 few CASSDSGRGGGYTF TGTGCCAGCAGTGATTCGGGCCGGGGAGGTGGCTACACCTTC
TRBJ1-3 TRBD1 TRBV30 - CACPGQGLGNTIYF TGTGCCTGCCCGGGACAGGGACTCGGAAACACCATATATTTT
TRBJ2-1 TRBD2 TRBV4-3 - CASSQDRVAGGSEQFF TGCGCCAGCAGCCAAGATCGAGTAGCGGGAGGATCTGAGCAGTTCTTC
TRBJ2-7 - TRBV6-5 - CASSYVSGSIDEQYF TGTGCCAGCAGTTACGTATCCGGGAGTATCGACGAGCAGTACTTC
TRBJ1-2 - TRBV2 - CASSELSGVYGYTF TGTGCCAGCAGTGAACTGAGCGGAGTCTATGGCTACACCTTC
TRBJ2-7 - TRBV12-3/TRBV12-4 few CASSEAVGAYEQYF TGTGCCAGCTCCGAGGCGGTAGGGGCTTACGAGCAGTACTTC
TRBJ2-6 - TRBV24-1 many CATSDEGSGANVLTF TGTGCCACCAGTGATGAAGGGTCTGGGGCCAACGTCCTGACTTTC
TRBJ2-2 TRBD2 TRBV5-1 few CASSSGGTSGSTGELFF TGCGCCAGCAGCTCCGGGGGGACTAGCGGGAGCACCGGGGAGCTGTTTTTT
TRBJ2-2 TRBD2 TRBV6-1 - CASKGGLVLSGELFF TGTGCCAGCAAGGGGGGACTAGTTTTATCCGGGGAGCTGTTTTTT
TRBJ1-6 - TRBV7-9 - CASRLGDWSSPLHF TGTGCCAGCAGGTTAGGGGATTGGAGTTCACCCCTCCACTTT
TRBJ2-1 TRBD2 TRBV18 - CASSPPSSGTYNEQFF TGTGCCAGCTCACCACCATCTAGCGGAACCTACAATGAGCAGTTCTTC
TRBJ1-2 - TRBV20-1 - CSAYNNYGYTF TGCAGTGCTTACAATAACTATGGCTACACCTTC
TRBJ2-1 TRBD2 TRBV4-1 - CASSQAFGGSSYNEQFF TGCGCCAGCAGCCAAGCTTTTGGCGGGAGCTCCTACAATGAGCAGTTCTTC
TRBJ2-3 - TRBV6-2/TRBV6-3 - CASSYGMDGDRTDTQYF TGTGCCAGCAGTTATGGAATGGACGGGGACCGCACAGATACGCAGTATTTT
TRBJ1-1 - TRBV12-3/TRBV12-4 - CASIFTVNTEAFF TGTGCCAGCATCTTCACAGTGAACACTGAAGCTTTCTTT
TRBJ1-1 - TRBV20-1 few CSATQGSGTEAFF TGCAGTGCTACACAGGGAAGCGGGACTGAAGCTTTCTTT
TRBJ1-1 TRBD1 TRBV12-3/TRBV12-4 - CASSIVPGQGMNTEAFF TGTGCCAGCAGTATCGTCCCGGGACAGGGAATGAACACTGAAGCTTTCTTT
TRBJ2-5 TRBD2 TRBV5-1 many CASSTGLQETQYF TGCGCCAGCAGCACGGGACTACAAGAGACCCAGTACTTC
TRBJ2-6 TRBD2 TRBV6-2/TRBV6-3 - CASSYSGGYSGANVLTF TGTGCCAGCAGTTACTCGGGAGGGTACTCTGGGGCCAACGTCCTGACTTTC
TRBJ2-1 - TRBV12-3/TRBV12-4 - CASSGRGGLDNEQFF TGTGCCAGCAGCGGGCGCGGCGGGTTGGACAATGAGCAGTTCTTC
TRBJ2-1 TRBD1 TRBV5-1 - CASTTRDSIYNEQFF TGCGCCAGCACCACCCGGGACAGCATATACAATGAGCAGTTCTTC
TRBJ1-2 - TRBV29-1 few CSISSPEVRGERNGYTF TGCAGCATTAGCTCCCCCGAGGTGAGGGGTGAGAGGAATGGCTACACCTTC
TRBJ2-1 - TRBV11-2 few CASSSAASSYNEQFF TGTGCCAGCAGCTCAGCGGCCAGCTCCTACAATGAGCAGTTCTTC
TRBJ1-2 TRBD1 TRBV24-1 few CATTGQGEEGYTF TGTGCCACCACCGGACAGGGGGAGGAGGGCTACACCTTC
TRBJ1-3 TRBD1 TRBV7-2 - CASTFPGQAGNTIYF TGTGCCAGCACCTTCCCCGGACAGGCTGGAAACACCATATATTTT
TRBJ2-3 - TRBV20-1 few CSARTAVLTDTQYF TGCAGTGCTAGGACGGCCGTTCTCACAGATACGCAGTATTTT
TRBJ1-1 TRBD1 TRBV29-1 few CSGRDRSLTEAFF TGCAGCGGGCGGGACAGATCGCTCACTGAAGCTTTCTTT
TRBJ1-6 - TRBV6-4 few CASSELTKNSPLHF TGTGCCAGCAGTGAGCTGACCAAGAATTCACCCCTCCACTTT
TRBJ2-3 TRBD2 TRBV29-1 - CSVGAGATTDTQYF TGCAGCGTTGGAGCGGGGGCTACCACAGATACGCAGTATTTT
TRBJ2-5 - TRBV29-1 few CSVDIITDSQETQYF TGCAGCGTTGATATAATAACGGATTCCCAAGAGACCCAGTACTTC
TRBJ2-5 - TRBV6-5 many CASSYSTRLTQETQYF TGTGCCAGCAGTTACTCGACCCGACTAACCCAAGAGACCCAGTACTTC
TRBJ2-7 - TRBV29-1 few CSVTGNWGGEQYF TGCAGCGTAACAGGGAATTGGGGGGGCGAGCAGTACTTC
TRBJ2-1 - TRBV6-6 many CASSPGVRNEQFF TGTGCCAGCAGTCCAGGGGTTCGCAATGAGCAGTTCTTC
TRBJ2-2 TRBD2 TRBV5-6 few CASSWGTSGATGELFF TGTGCCAGCAGCTGGGGGACTAGCGGAGCCACCGGGGAGCTGTTTTTT
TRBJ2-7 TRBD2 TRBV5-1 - CASSSPGLAGLQQYF TGCGCCAGCAGCTCTCCGGGACTAGCGGGACTGCAGCAGTACTTC
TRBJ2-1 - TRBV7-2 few CASSLLVTSNEQFF TGTGCCAGCAGCTTATTAGTGACTAGCAATGAGCAGTTCTTC
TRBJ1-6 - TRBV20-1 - CSASLSVRRGSPLHF TGCAGTGCTAGCCTGAGCGTCCGGCGAGGATCACCCCTCCACTTT
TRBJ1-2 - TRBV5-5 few CASSLDGTTPPYGYTF TGTGCCAGCAGCTTGGATGGGACAACACCCCCCTATGGCTACACCTTC
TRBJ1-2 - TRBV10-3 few CAISGDGSYGYTF TGTGCCATCAGTGGAGACGGTTCCTATGGCTACACCTTC
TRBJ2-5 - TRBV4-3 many CASSLGLYQETQYF TGCGCCAGCAGCCTCGGATTGTACCAAGAGACCCAGTACTTC